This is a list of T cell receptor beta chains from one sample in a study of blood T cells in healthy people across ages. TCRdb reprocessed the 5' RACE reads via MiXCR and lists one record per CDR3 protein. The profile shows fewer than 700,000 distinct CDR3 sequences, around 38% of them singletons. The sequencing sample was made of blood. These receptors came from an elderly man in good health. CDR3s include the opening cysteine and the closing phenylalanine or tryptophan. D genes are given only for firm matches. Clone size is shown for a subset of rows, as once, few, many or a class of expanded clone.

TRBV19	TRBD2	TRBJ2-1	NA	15	CASSISGRADNEQFF	TGTGCCAGTAGTATTAGCGGGAGGGCCGACAATGAGCAGTTCTTC
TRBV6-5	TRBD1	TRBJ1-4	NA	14	CASRFGTGNEKLFF	TGTGCCAGCAGATTCGGGACAGGGAATGAAAAACTGTTTTTT
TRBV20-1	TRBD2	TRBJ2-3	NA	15	CSAPIAGANTDTQYF	TGCAGTGCTCCAATAGCGGGGGCCAATACAGATACGCAGTATTTT
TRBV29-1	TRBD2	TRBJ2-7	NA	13	CSATASGRYEQYF	TGCAGCGCCACGGCTAGCGGGAGGTACGAGCAGTACTTC
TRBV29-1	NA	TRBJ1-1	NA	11	CSVGLVTEAFF	TGCAGCGTTGGGTTGGTCACTGAAGCTTTCTTT
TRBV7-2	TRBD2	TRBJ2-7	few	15	CASSRQAGVDFEQYF	TGTGCCAGCAGCCGCCAAGCGGGAGTTGATTTCGAGCAGTACTTC
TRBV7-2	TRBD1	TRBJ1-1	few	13	CASQTTGTTEAFF	TGTGCCAGCCAGACGACAGGGACCACTGAAGCTTTCTTT
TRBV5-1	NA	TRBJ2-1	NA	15	CASSLASAGGNEQFF	TGCGCCAGCAGCTTGGCCTCAGCAGGAGGGAATGAGCAGTTCTTC
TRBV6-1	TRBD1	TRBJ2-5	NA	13	CASGTGGTLAQYF	TGTGCCAGCGGAACAGGGGGGACGCTAGCGCAGTACTTC
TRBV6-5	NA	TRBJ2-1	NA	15	CASSYAAIQANEQFF	TGTGCCAGCAGTTACGCGGCCATCCAGGCCAATGAGCAGTTCTTC
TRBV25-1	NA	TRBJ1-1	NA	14	CASSAGTSNTEAFF	TGTGCCAGCAGCGCCGGGACTTCGAACACTGAAGCTTTCTTT
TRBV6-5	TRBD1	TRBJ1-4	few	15	CASRPDRTTNEKLFF	TGTGCCAGCAGACCGGACAGGACAACTAATGAAAAACTGTTTTTT
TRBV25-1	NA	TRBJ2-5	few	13	CASSDGHQETQYF	TGTGCCAGCAGTGACGGCCACCAAGAGACCCAGTACTTC
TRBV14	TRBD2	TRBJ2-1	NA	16	CASSQETGGLYNEQFF	TGTGCCAGCAGCCAAGAAACGGGGGGGCTTTACAATGAGCAGTTCTTC
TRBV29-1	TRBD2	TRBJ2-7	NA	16	CSVEDPSSGLSYEQYF	TGCAGCGTTGAAGATCCCTCTAGCGGCCTCTCCTACGAGCAGTACTTC
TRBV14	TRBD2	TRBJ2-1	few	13	CASGQRGYNEQFF	TGTGCCAGCGGCCAGCGGGGATACAATGAGCAGTTCTTC
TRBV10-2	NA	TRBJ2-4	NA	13	CASSESSGWGQYF	TGCGCCAGCAGTGAGTCGAGTGGTTGGGGGCAGTACTTC
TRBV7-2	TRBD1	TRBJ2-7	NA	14	CASSLLQGASEQYF	TGTGCCAGCAGCTTATTACAGGGGGCGAGCGAGCAGTACTTC
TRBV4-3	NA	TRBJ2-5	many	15	CASSQDRGRWETQYF	TGCGCCAGCAGCCAAGATCGGGGGAGATGGGAGACCCAGTACTTC
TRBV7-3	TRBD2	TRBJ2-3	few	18	CASSPPIAGAQGPDTQYF	TGTGCCAGCAGCCCCCCCATAGCGGGAGCTCAGGGCCCAGATACGCAGTATTTT
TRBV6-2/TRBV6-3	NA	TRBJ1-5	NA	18	CASSRPTGMEFSNQPQHF	TGTGCCAGCAGTCGACCTACGGGGATGGAATTTAGCAATCAGCCCCAGCATTTT
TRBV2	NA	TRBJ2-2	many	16	CASSDARGFNTGELFF	TGTGCCAGCAGTGACGCCCGGGGGTTCAACACCGGGGAGCTGTTTTTT